The rows below give T cell receptor beta chains drawn from one sample of a study of cytotoxic CD8 clonotypes in ibrutinib-treated CLL. Clones were read by immunoSEQ multiplex PCR, and TCRdb kept only the in-frame ones, dropping some. Here the sample spans roughly 250,000 clones, 70% being singletons. The sequences come from PBMCs, collected after 24 months of ibrutinib treatment. Receptors originate from a human donor with chronic lymphocytic leukemia. Both conserved end residues are part of each CDR3. Fields, in order: V gene, J gene, D gene, clone size, CDR3 protein, CDR3 DNA. A D gene is named only where the DNA matches it firmly. Clone size, where shown, is once, few, many, or a class for clones that have expanded.

V: TRBV5-8; J: TRBJ1-5; D: -; size: once; CDR3: CASSSDSGAQPQHF; DNA: TGTGCCAGCAGCTCCGACAGTGGGGCTCAGCCCCAGCATTTT
V: TRBV10-1; J: TRBJ1-1; D: -; size: few; CDR3: CASRPSSLGTEAFF; DNA: TGCGCCAGCAGACCTTCCTCCCTGGGAACTGAAGCTTTCTTT
V: TRBV5-6; J: TRBJ1-4; D: -; size: -; CDR3: CASSQPGLREKLFF; DNA: TGTGCCAGCAGCCAACCGGGACTACGAGAAAAACTGTTTTTT
V: TRBV29-1; J: TRBJ2-1; D: -; size: -; CDR3: CSAGVAPYNEQFF; DNA: TGCAGCGCGGGGGTTGCCCCCTACAATGAGCAGTTCTTC
V: TRBV9; J: TRBJ2-7; D: -; size: few; CDR3: CASSSDGNTYEQYF; DNA: TGTGCCAGCAGCTCAGATGGAAACACCTACGAGCAGTACTTC
V: TRBV7-2; J: TRBJ1-2; D: -; size: -; CDR3: CASSPRTDHGYTF; DNA: TGTGCCAGCAGCCCCCGGACAGATCATGGCTACACCTTC
V: TRBV13; J: TRBJ2-7; D: TRBD1; size: -; CDR3: CASSHWDRPYEQYF; DNA: TGTGCCAGCAGCCACTGGGACAGACCCTACGAGCAGTACTTC
V: TRBV6-6; J: TRBJ2-7; D: TRBD2; size: few; CDR3: CASSYGTSGIYEQYF; DNA: TGTGCCAGCAGTTACGGGACTAGCGGCATTTACGAGCAGTACTTC
V: TRBV6-5; J: TRBJ2-1; D: TRBD1; size: -; CDR3: CASSTGTGIYNEQFF; DNA: TGTGCCAGCAGTACCGGGACAGGGATCTACAATGAGCAGTTCTTC
V: TRBV25-1; J: TRBJ2-7; D: -; size: -; CDR3: CASSDGHPDYEQYF; DNA: TGTGCCAGCAGTGATGGGCACCCGGACTACGAGCAGTACTTC
V: TRBV23-1; J: TRBJ2-7; D: TRBD1; size: -; CDR3: CASSQSRIAGGYEQYF; DNA: TGCGCCAGCAGTCAATCGAGAATAGCAGGGGGCTACGAGCAGTACTTC
V: TRBV6-5; J: TRBJ1-2; D: -; size: -; CDR3: CASSYRVDGLGYTF; DNA: TGTGCCAGCAGTTACAGGGTGGATGGTCTTGGCTACACCTTC
V: TRBV6-6; J: TRBJ1-3; D: -; size: -; CDR3: CASSPRLSGNTIYF; DNA: TGTGCCAGCAGTCCCCGCCTCTCTGGAAACACCATATATTTT
V: TRBV6-6; J: TRBJ2-7; D: -; size: -; CDR3: CASGTGTYEQYF; DNA: TGTGCCAGCGGGACTGGGACCTACGAGCAGTACTTC
V: TRBV27; J: TRBJ2-7; D: -; size: few; CDR3: CASSQTGQTYEQYF; DNA: TGTGCCAGCAGTCAAACGGGACAAACCTACGAGCAGTACTTC
V: TRBV7-2; J: TRBJ2-2; D: -; size: -; CDR3: CASSLEGVGSTKLFF; DNA: TGTGCCAGCAGCTTAGAGGGTGTGGGCAGCACGAAGCTGTTTTTT
V: TRBV29-1; J: TRBJ2-7; D: -; size: -; CDR3: CSVERDPYEQYF; DNA: TGCAGCGTTGAGCGGGATCCCTACGAGCAGTACTTC
V: TRBV28; J: TRBJ1-2; D: TRBD1; size: -; CDR3: CASSSSKKTGNGGYTF; DNA: TGTGCCAGCAGCTCTTCTAAGAAGACAGGGAACGGCGGCTACACCTTC
V: TRBV2; J: TRBJ2-5; D: TRBD1; size: -; CDR3: CASRWDRGETQYF; DNA: TGTGCCAGCCGTTGGGACAGGGGAGAGACCCAGTACTTC
V: TRBV9; J: TRBJ2-1; D: -; size: -; CDR3: CASSVGRIFNEQFF; DNA: TGTGCCAGCAGCGTAGGTCGCATTTTCAATGAGCAGTTCTTC
V: TRBV5-6; J: TRBJ2-7; D: TRBD2; size: -; CDR3: CASSRFTSASYEQYF; DNA: TGTGCCAGCAGCCGATTCACTAGCGCCTCTTACGAGCAGTACTTC
V: TRBV2; J: TRBJ2-2; D: -; size: -; CDR3: CASRSGVTGELFF; DNA: TGTGCCAGCAGAAGCGGAGTGACCGGGGAGCTGTTTTTT
V: TRBV27; J: TRBJ1-1; D: -; size: -; CDR3: CASRTITEAFF; DNA: TGTGCCAGCAGAACGATTACTGAAGCTTTCTTT
V: TRBV5-4; J: TRBJ2-3; D: -; size: -; CDR3: CASSFPSSTDTQYF; DNA: TGTGCCAGCAGCTTTCCTAGCTCCACAGATACGCAGTATTTT
V: TRBV28; J: TRBJ1-2; D: -; size: -; CDR3: CASSPRYGYTF; DNA: TGTGCCAGCAGCCCCAGATATGGCTACACCTTC
V: TRBV7-7; J: TRBJ2-2; D: -; size: -; CDR3: CASSLGSEGPGELFF; DNA: TGTGCTAGCAGCTTAGGCAGCGAAGGGCCCGGGGAGCTGTTTTTT
V: TRBV4-3; J: TRBJ2-3; D: -; size: -; CDR3: CASSQVSSDTDTQYF; DNA: TGCGCCAGCAGCCAAGTGTCTAGCGACACAGATACGCAGTATTTT
V: TRBV4-2; J: TRBJ1-1; D: -; size: few; CDR3: CASRVGVGTEAFF; DNA: TGTGCCAGCAGAGTAGGGGTCGGCACTGAAGCTTTCTTT
V: TRBV5-1; J: TRBJ1-2; D: -; size: few; CDR3: CASRGYREYGYTF; DNA: TGCGCCAGCAGAGGGTATAGGGAATATGGCTACACCTTC
V: TRBV19; J: TRBJ2-7; D: -; size: -; CDR3: CASSRGPTYEQYF; DNA: TGTGCCAGTAGTAGGGGGCCTACCTACGAGCAGTACTTC
V: TRBV7-2; J: TRBJ1-2; D: -; size: once; CDR3: CASGGNYGYTF; DNA: TGTGCCAGCGGGGGGAACTATGGCTACACCTTC
V: TRBV6-6; J: TRBJ2-2; D: -; size: -; CDR3: CASSRLTGAGELFF; DNA: TGTGCCAGCAGCCGATTAACCGGGGCCGGGGAGCTGTTTTTT
V: TRBV19; J: TRBJ2-1; D: -; size: -; CDR3: CASGPRSGYNEQFF; DNA: TGTGCCAGCGGGCCAAGATCGGGGTACAATGAGCAGTTCTTC
V: TRBV20-1; J: TRBJ2-5; D: -; size: few; CDR3: CSATPGETQYF; DNA: TGCAGTGCCACACCCGGGGAGACCCAGTACTTC
V: TRBV13; J: TRBJ2-1; D: TRBD2; size: -; CDR3: CASSLRASGYNEQFF; DNA: TGTGCCAGCAGCTTAAGGGCTAGCGGGTACAATGAGCAGTTCTTC
V: TRBV18; J: TRBJ1-1; D: -; size: few; CDR3: CASSPTTGLNTEAFF; DNA: TGTGCCAGCTCACCAACGACAGGACTGAACACTGAAGCTTTCTTT
V: TRBV9; J: TRBJ2-3; D: -; size: -; CDR3: CASSPATDTQYF; DNA: TGTGCCAGCAGCCCAGCAACGGATACGCAGTATTTT
V: TRBV7-8; J: TRBJ2-1; D: -; size: -; CDR3: CASSPIYGFRAGSYNEQFF; DNA: TGTGCCAGCAGCCCCATATATGGATTCAGGGCGGGCTCCTACAATGAGCAGTTCTTC
V: TRBV6-6; J: TRBJ1-2; D: -; size: -; CDR3: CASSYSGSADAYGYTF; DNA: TGTGCCAGCAGTTACTCAGGATCGGCAGACGCCTATGGCTACACCTTC
V: TRBV5-1; J: TRBJ2-1; D: -; size: -; CDR3: CASKGEEIKFF; DNA: TGCGCCAGCAAGGGAGAGGAGATTAAGTTCTTC
V: TRBV9; J: TRBJ2-1; D: -; size: -; CDR3: CASSFGLSYNEQFF; DNA: TGTGCCAGCAGCTTCGGACTTTCTTACAATGAGCAGTTCTTC
V: TRBV28; J: TRBJ2-2; D: -; size: few; CDR3: CASSTGEGAAGPRELFF; DNA: TGTGCCAGCAGCACGGGGGAAGGGGCCGCGGGCCCTCGGGAGCTGTTTTTT
V: TRBV29-1; J: TRBJ2-7; D: -; size: few; CDR3: CSVVLSLAYEQYF; DNA: TGCAGCGTTGTTTTGTCACTGGCCTACGAGCAGTACTTC
V: TRBV7-2; J: TRBJ2-5; D: -; size: -; CDR3: CASSLGTSETQYF; DNA: TGTGCCAGCAGCTTGGGGACGTCAGAGACCCAGTACTTC
V: TRBV29-1; J: TRBJ1-1; D: TRBD1; size: -; CDR3: CSVGRGDRGKTEAFF; DNA: TGCAGCGTTGGTAGAGGGGACAGGGGGAAAACTGAAGCTTTCTTT
V: TRBV7-9; J: TRBJ2-7; D: -; size: few; CDR3: CAARHESHEQYF; DNA: TGTGCCGCTCGGCATGAGAGCCACGAGCAGTACTTC
V: TRBV6-6; J: TRBJ1-4; D: -; size: -; CDR3: CASTTVGEKLFF; DNA: TGTGCCAGCACAACAGTTGGTGAAAAACTGTTTTTT
V: TRBV5-1; J: TRBJ2-3; D: -; size: -; CDR3: CASSLSVDTQYF; DNA: TGCGCCAGCAGCTTGTCGGTAGATACGCAGTATTTT